This T cell receptor (beta chain) was sequenced during a study of T cells in Graves' hyperthyroidism and ophthalmopathy. Study-level points and caveats: Ophthalmopathy got predicted by the model a median roughly 6.1 months before its onset. Also found in blood were most expanded thyroid clonotypes above 0.001.

Of note for this clonotype: Its antigen is unknown.

TCR beta CDR3 regions were amplified from RNA. TCR CDR3 underwent first-round RT-PCR with the HTBI primer set. TCRdb reanalysed the multiplex PCR reads using MiXCR and keeps one entry per CDR3 protein. The sample shows 600,000 to 800,000 distinct CDR3 sequences, approximately 36% of them seen only once. CDR3 length: 12 residues. Deletions cut 5 bases from V and 4 bases from J, with 9 bases between. Germline V gives CDR1 SGHKS, CDR2 YYEKEE (reference sequence). The chain employs TRBV5-5 and TRBJ2-5, with D perhaps given as TRBD1 or TRBD2 (5 bases each). Material for sequencing was blood. The receptor's source is a woman aged 40 to 50 with Graves' hyperthyroidism. CDR3 loop: CASRGTGETQYF. CDR3 bases: TGTGCCAGCAGGGGGACCGGAGAGACCCAGTACTTC.